The present T cell receptor (beta chain) was sequenced within a study of T cells after yellow fever vaccination. This clonotype was recorded a few times. Production of TCR cDNA was by 5'RACE template switching, which also added a universal primer site and UMIs. One entry per CDR3 protein, called by TCRdb with MiXCR from the 5' RACE reads. The table shows approximately 300,000 distinct CDR3 sequences, with 9.5% to 12% occurring only once. Germline V lookup: CDR1 SGHRS, CDR2 YFSETQ. Trimming left V 0 bases short and J 9 bases short, with 13 bases between. The CDR3 is 15 residues long. The starting material was CD4+ T cells sorted from PBMCs, obtained 45 days after the yellow fever booster vaccination. The chain uses TRBV5-1 and TRBJ1-6; maybe TRBD1 (5 bases). This TCR was sampled from a man younger than 35 who received the YFV17D yellow fever vaccine. The CDR3 sequence: CASSLARGDSSPLHF. The CDR3 nucleotides are TGCGCCAGCAGCTTGGCCCGGGGGGATAGTTCACCCCTCCACTTT.